This TCR beta chain was sequenced for a study of OX40 agonist ivuxolimab in advanced cancers. Background for the entire study: Ivuxolimab was a fully human IgG2 agonistic monoclonal antibody targeting the costimulatory receptor OX40 (CD134). Intravenous ivuxolimab was administered to patients every 2 weeks at six dose levels: 0.01, 0.1, 0.3, 1.5, 3 and 10 mg/kg. Among the approximately 54 dose-escalation patients, about 19 had hepatocellular carcinoma, approximately 15 melanoma, 9 renal cell carcinoma and 9 head and neck cancer. A male proportion of about 79% and a mean age of approximately 58 years, ranging from roughly 20 to 80, were recorded for the dose-escalation cohort. Prior anti-PD-1, anti-PD-L1 or anti-CTLA-4 therapy was permitted, and 40% of dose-escalation patients had received checkpoint inhibitors. Partial responses occurred in three dose-escalation patients: two with cutaneous melanoma and one with hepatocellular carcinoma. The purpose of peripheral TCRbeta sequencing was to test whether ivuxolimab changed TCR sequence diversity and led to clonal T-cell expansion. The paper describes the monotherapy dose-escalation part (N of about 57 patients) of the phase I trial of ivuxolimab.

Concerning this clone: The target of this receptor is not known. Per-base quality was not reported, and no clone a single base away is much larger than it.

Patients with a history of autoimmune disease or receiving systemic immunosuppression were excluded from the trial. Peripheral blood for TCR sequencing was collected from all dose cohorts at baseline, on cycle 4 day 1, and on cycle 7 day 1. Samples came from an open-label, multicenter, first-in-human phase I dose-escalation trial of ivuxolimab. Adults with locally advanced or metastatic melanoma, renal cell, hepatocellular, or head and neck squamous cell carcinoma were enrolled in the trial. CD4+ and CD8+ T cells were sorted separately from peripheral blood before TCR sequencing. Results and caveats for the whole study, not just this receptor: After ivuxolimab, more expanded clones were found on average in CD8+ T cells than in CD4+ T cells. Which antigens the clonally expanded peripheral T cells were specific for was not determined. In partial responders in the 0.1-3.0 mg/kg groups, normalized peripheral clonal expansion was found to be among the lowest, especially among CD8+ T cells. Low levels of normalized T-cell clonal expansion were also seen in some nonresponding patients. Clonal expansion of both CD4+ and CD8+ blood T cells was observed from baseline to week 6 at doses 0.1 to 3.0 mg/kg.

Genomic DNA was isolated from the sorted cells so that the TCRbeta CDR3 region could be sequenced. The immunoSEQ Assay was used for sequencing of TCRbeta CDR3 regions. TCRdb's version of the immuneACCESS table is confined to in-frame rearrangements and falls short of the full clone set. An unresolved V gene accounts for under half of the shortfall where checked; the remainder is of unknown origin. The sample table lists roughly 70,000 clones, 85% to 90% of them with a count of one. Clones ranked in the top ten supply approximately 2.1% of the sample. This TCR was recovered from an adult with an advanced solid tumor such as melanoma, head and neck, liver or kidney cancer. The specimen comprised CD4+ or CD8+ T cells sorted from blood, sampled in a trial of the OX40 agonist ivuxolimab.

The CDR3 region: CASSLGGRGDGGYTF. The nucleotide sequence reads as follows: TGTGCCAGCAGCTTAGGGGGCAGGGGAGACGGTGGCTACACCTTC. In this chain, TRBV7-6 is recombined with TRBJ1-2; possibly the D gene is TRBD1, per 6 matching bases. Trimming at the junction amounts to 1 base on V and 7 bases on J, and the germline ends lie 16 bases apart. The CDR3 runs 15 residues from the cysteine to the phenylalanine. Only the CDR3 part of the read is kept: 45 bases, read in frame from the first base. According to the germline V gene, CDR1 reads SGHVS and CDR2 reads FNYEAQ.